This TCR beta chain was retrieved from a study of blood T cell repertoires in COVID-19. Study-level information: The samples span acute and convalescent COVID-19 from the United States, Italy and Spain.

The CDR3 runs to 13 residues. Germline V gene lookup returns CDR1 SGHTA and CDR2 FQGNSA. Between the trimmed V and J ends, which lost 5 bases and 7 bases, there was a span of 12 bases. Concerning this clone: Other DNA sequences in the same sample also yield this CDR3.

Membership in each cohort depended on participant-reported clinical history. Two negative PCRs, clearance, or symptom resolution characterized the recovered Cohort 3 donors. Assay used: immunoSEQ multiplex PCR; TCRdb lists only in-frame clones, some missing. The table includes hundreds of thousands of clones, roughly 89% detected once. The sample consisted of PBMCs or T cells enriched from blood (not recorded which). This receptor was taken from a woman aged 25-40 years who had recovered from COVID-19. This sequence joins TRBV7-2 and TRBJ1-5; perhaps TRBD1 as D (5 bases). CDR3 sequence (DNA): TGTGCCAGCAGCCCCCGCGGGGGACAGCCCCAGCATTTT. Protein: CASSPRGGQPQHF. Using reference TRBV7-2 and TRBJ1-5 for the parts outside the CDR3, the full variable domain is GAGVSQSPSNKVTEKGKDVELRCDPISGHTALYWYRQSLGQGLEFLIYFQGNSAPDKSGLPSDRFSAERTGGSVSTLTIQRTQQEDSAVYLCASSPRGGQPQHFGDGTRLSIL.